These 5 T cell receptor beta chains were sequenced from one sample in a study of blood T cell repertoires in COVID-19. Profiled with immunoSEQ multiplex PCR; TCRdb holds only in-frame clones, not every one. The sample has roughly 34,000 clones; 90% are singletons. The sequenced material came from peripheral blood. The source is a man between 60 and 75 years old with active or convalescent COVID-19.

V is TRBV29-1 and J is TRBJ2-3; TRBD1 agrees at 8 bases. Germline CDR1 is SQVTM and CDR2 is ANQGSEA. V lost 7 bases and J lost 9; bases outside the gene matches: 15. This CDR3 is 14 amino acids long. The CDR3 nucleotides read TGCAGCGCCCGCGACAGGGGTGCAAACCGAACGCAGTATTTT. It specifies CSARDRGANRTQYF.

The chain has TRBV4-1 and TRBJ1-1; D might be TRBD1 (5 bases). V lost 4 bases to trimming and J lost 0 bases, with 21 bases between them. Germline assignment: CDR1 MGHRA and CDR2 YSYEKL. The CDR3 is made up of 18 amino acids. This CDR3 is CASSLTPPGQDMNTEAFF. The CDR3 DNA follows: TGCGCCAGCAGCCTCACCCCGCCCGGGCAGGACATGAACACTGAAGCTTTCTTT.

This chain connects TRBV7-9 to TRBJ2-5; D is unresolved. In germline, CDR1 is SEHNR, CDR2 FQNEAQ (reference sequence). The CDR3 extends over 13 amino acids. Trimming removed 2 bases at V and 4 bases at J, with 8 bases between. The CDR3 DNA sequence: TGTGCCAGCAGCTTATCACAGCTAGAGACCCAGTACTTC. Residues: CASSLSQLETQYF.

The gene calls are TRBV12-3 or TRBV12-4 and TRBJ2-5; D not resolved. The length of the CDR3 is 13 residues. Trimming shortened V by 3 bases and J by 5 bases, and 10 bases separated the two germline ends. In DNA, the CDR3 is TGTGCCAGCAGTTTCGGAGTATGGGAGACCCAGTACTTC. As protein: CASSFGVWETQYF.

With respect to this clone: At one end the junction does not follow the germline gene, possibly because of a read error. The rearrangement links TRBV7-7 to TRBJ1-5, with 8 bases matching TRBD1. Germline CDR1 is SSHAT and CDR2 is FNYEAQ (reference sequence). This CDR3 has 17 residues. Here the CDR3 reads CASSYQDRENSNQPQHF. The CDR3, as DNA: TGTGCTAGCAGCTACCAGGACAGGGAAAATAGCAATCAGCCCCAGCATTTT. Drawing the rest from reference TRBV7-7 and TRBJ1-5, the complete variable domain is GAGVSQSPRYKVTKRGQDVTLRCDPISSHATLYWYQQALGQGPEFLTYFNYEAQPDKSGLPSDRFSAERPEGSISTLTIQRTEQRDSAMYRCASSYQDRENSNQPQHFGDGTRLSIL.